This T cell receptor beta chain derives from a study of T cell responses to AZD1222 COVID-19 vaccine. Study results and caveats: A reported finding is that nearly half of spike-specific TCRs target unmutated variant regions. Among AZD1222 vaccinees, only six were seropositive at baseline. Donors were chiefly white British, with a greater number of females, and clonal diversity was perhaps underestimated.

About this clone: Its antigen is not known. One junction end does not reproduce the germline sequence, and a read error may be involved.

Germline V gene sequence: CDR1 SSHAT, CDR2 FNYEAQ (reference sequence). The CDR3 extends over 14 amino acids. Pooling covered second doses at about 4 or about 12 weeks. Some clones are missing from TCRdb's copy, which holds only in-frame ones; the method was immunoSEQ multiplex PCR. The sample holds 150,000 to 200,000 clones, 90% seen once. The receptor's source is an adult who received the AZD1222 COVID-19 vaccine. The rearrangement links TRBV7-7 to TRBJ2-3; D unresolved. Sequences were derived from peripheral blood, sampled 28 days after the second AZD1222 dose. CDR3 amino acids: CASSPEGRTDTQYF. Written as DNA, the CDR3 is TGTGCTAGCAGCCCGGAAGGCCGCACAGATACGCAGTATTTT.